The 8 T cell receptor beta chains below all came from one sample that was sequenced in a study of metastatic and nonmetastatic thyroid tumors. All patients were untreated before thyroid surgery. MiXCR re-clonotyped the PCR reads for TCRdb. The sample shows roughly 64,000 clones, under 5% of them seen only once. Material: blood. These TCRs come from a female donor with papillary thyroid cancer or a benign thyroid nodule (not recorded which). Some clones in this sample may be carry-over from other donors' samples.

The V and J genes are TRBV20-1 and TRBJ1-3; possibly TRBD1 for D (5 bases). There are 18 residues in the CDR3. V lost 1 base, J lost 0 bases, and 19 bases lay in between. CDR1 is DFQATT and CDR2 is SNEGSKA in the germline V gene (reference sequence). DNA for the CDR3: TGCAGTGCTAGAGGTGTCGACTCGGGACTCTACTCTGGAAACACCATATATTTT. It specifies CSARGVDSGLYSGNTIYF.

The chain employs TRBV28 and TRBJ2-7; the match to TRBD2 covers 13 bases. CDR1 MDHEN and CDR2 SYDVKM come from the germline V gene. The ends lost 4 bases at V and 11 bases at J; junction bases unmatched: 8. The CDR3 has 14 amino acids. Here the CDR3 DNA reads TGTGCCAGCAGTTCCGGGACTAGCGGGGTACGTAAGTACTTC. Translated, it gives CASSSGTSGVRKYF.

J is TRBJ1-2 and V is TRBV20-1; D unclear. Germline V gene data show CDR1 as DFQATT and CDR2 as SNEGSKA (reference sequence). V was pared by 5 bases and J by 8 bases, with 12 bases between. This CDR3 comprises 11 residues. This CDR3 reads CSASAQRGYTF. The CDR3 nucleotides are TGCAGTGCTTCGGCTCAGAGGGGCTACACCTTC.

This clone was detected a few times. A read error may explain this, as a much larger clone is one base away. This rearrangement joins TRBV11-2 to TRBJ2-5, with a weak D call TRBD2 (5 bases). From germline, CDR1 is SGHAT and CDR2 FQNNGV. The CDR3 contains 13 residues. The CDR3 here is CASSLGVWETKYF. CDR3 bases: TGTGCCAGCAGCTTAGGGGTCTGGGAGACCAAGTACTTC.

This clone was observed a few times. A junction end diverges from the germline sequence, so it may reflect a read error. This chain uses TRBV7-8 with TRBJ2-7; TRBD1 might be the D (5 bases). The CDR3 length is 15 residues. Germline V gene sequence: CDR1 SGHVS, CDR2 FQNEAQ. The CDR3 sequence: CASRLAGQPTYEQYF. CDR3 sequence (DNA): TGTGCCAGCAGATTAGCTGGACAACCAACCTACGAGCAGTACTTC.

This clone was seen repeatedly, ten times or more. The chain couples TRBV9 to TRBJ2-2, with 10 bases that match TRBD2. Germline assignment: CDR1 SGDLS and CDR2 YYNGEE. This CDR3 has 17 residues. V lost 1 base, J lost 6 bases, and 9 bases stayed unmatched. The CDR3 DNA sequence: TGTGCCAGCAGCGTAACGGAACTAGCGGGAAGGGCCGGGGAGCTGTTTTTT. Translated: CASSVTELAGRAGELFF.

This clone has at least ten counts. The rearrangement joins TRBV4-1 to TRBJ1-1; weak D call: TRBD1 (6 bases). Trimming removed 5 bases at V and 7 bases at J, with 8 bases between. This CDR3 spans 11 amino acids. Germline loops: CDR1 MGHRA, CDR2 YSYEKL. CDR3 amino acids: CASSLDSEAFF. The CDR3 nucleotides read TGCGCCAGCAGCTTGGACAGTGAAGCTTTCTTT.

This clone was found many times. The chain carries TRBV7-6 and TRBJ2-7, with D perhaps matching TRBD2 (6 bases). There are 17 residues in the CDR3. CDR1 and CDR2 (germline): SGHVS, FNYEAQ. Between the trimmed V and J ends, which lost 5 bases and 3 bases, there was a span of 23 bases. CDR3 in DNA: TGTGCCAGCAGCAAACACCGGGACTCATCAAAGAACTACGAGCAGTACTTC. Translation gives CASSKHRDSSKNYEQYF.